A selection of T cell receptor beta chains follows, all from one sample in a study of beta chain features in type 1 diabetes. Data came from immunoSEQ multiplex PCR; TCRdb stores just in-frame clones and leaves some out. This sample yields 310,000 or so clones, of which around 9% are seen a single time; approximately 1% belongs to the top ten. The sequencing sample was made of central memory CD4+ T cells from blood. The source is a man aged 25 to 40 with type 1 diabetes. Each CDR3 is given with its conserved first and last residue. Each record gives: clone size, V gene, CDR3 length, J gene, D gene, CDR3 protein, CDR3 DNA. A D gene is named only where the DNA matches it firmly. Size tells how often a clone was seen (once, few, many) or the class of an expanded clone, and some rows leave it out.

few	TRBV7-2	16	TRBJ2-1	TRBD2	CASSLVGTSGGSEQFF	TGTGCCAGCAGCTTAGTGGGGACTAGCGGGGGGAGTGAGCAGTTCTTC
few	TRBV5-1	14	TRBJ2-7	NA	CASSWGPQSYEQYF	TGCGCCAGCAGCTGGGGCCCACAGTCCTACGAGCAGTACTTC
NA	TRBV28	13	TRBJ2-7	NA	CASSFPERSAQYF	TGTGCCAGCAGTTTCCCTGAACGATCCGCGCAGTACTTC
NA	TRBV5-8	14	TRBJ2-7	NA	CASSHERDGYEQYF	TGTGCCAGCAGCCACGAACGCGACGGCTACGAGCAGTACTTC
few	TRBV28	14	TRBJ1-6	TRBD1	CASTSDRVRSPLHF	TGTGCCAGCACCTCCGACAGGGTGCGTTCACCCCTCCACTTT
NA	TRBV5-1	15	TRBJ1-4	TRBD1	CASSLAGTGNEKLFF	TGCGCCAGCAGCCTCGCCGGGACAGGGAATGAAAAACTGTTTTTT
NA	TRBV11-2	15	TRBJ2-4	TRBD1	CASSRRTGSQNIQYF	TGTGCCAGCAGCCGCCGGACAGGGAGCCAAAACATTCAGTACTTC
many	TRBV30	15	TRBJ2-7	TRBD2	CAWSRGLAGGGEQYF	TGTGCCTGGAGTCGAGGGCTAGCGGGGGGTGGAGAGCAGTACTTC
NA	TRBV5-4	16	TRBJ2-5	TRBD1	CASSLKGQGGGETQYF	TGTGCCAGCAGCCTGAAAGGACAGGGTGGGGGAGAGACCCAGTACTTC
few	TRBV4-3	15	TRBJ2-7	NA	CASSQAPGSSYEQYF	TGCGCCAGCAGCCAAGCCCCAGGGAGCTCCTACGAGCAGTACTTC
few	TRBV7-8	14	TRBJ2-5	TRBD2	CASSLAKPGGTQYF	TGTGCCAGCAGCTTAGCAAAACCGGGGGGGACCCAGTACTTC
few	TRBV7-2	14	TRBJ2-3	NA	CASSLIASTDTQYF	TGTGCCAGCAGCTTAATAGCTAGCACAGATACGCAGTATTTT
NA	TRBV7-9	13	TRBJ2-3	NA	CASSLYYTDTQYF	TGTGCCAGCAGCTTATACTACACAGATACGCAGTATTTT
many	TRBV15	14	TRBJ2-3	NA	CATSRVTLTDTQYF	TGTGCCACCAGCAGAGTCACCCTCACAGATACGCAGTATTTT
NA	TRBV6-6	12	TRBJ2-1	TRBD1	CASRGQGDEQFF	TGTGCCAGCAGAGGACAGGGCGATGAGCAGTTCTTC
NA	TRBV11-3	13	TRBJ2-5	NA	CASSPGRDTTQYF	TGTGCCAGCAGCCCGGGACGTGATACGACCCAGTACTTC
NA	TRBV2	15	TRBJ2-5	TRBD1	CASRDRDRGTETQYF	TGTGCCAGCAGGGACCGGGACAGGGGGACGGAGACCCAGTACTTC
few	TRBV6-6	16	TRBJ2-6	TRBD1	CASTGDRGRTQHVLTF	TGTGCCAGCACCGGAGACAGGGGGCGTACTCAGCACGTCCTGACTTTC
few	TRBV28	14	TRBJ1-5	NA	CATQGGGAKQPQHF	TGTGCCACCCAAGGAGGGGGGGCTAAACAGCCCCAGCATTTT
few	TRBV18	15	TRBJ2-5	TRBD1	CASSSGQGAQETQYF	TGTGCCAGCTCATCCGGACAGGGGGCCCAAGAGACCCAGTACTTC
NA	TRBV6-1	13	TRBJ2-7	NA	CASTSGTTYEQYF	TGTGCCAGCACCTCCGGGACAACCTACGAGCAGTACTTC
NA	TRBV4-3	15	TRBJ2-1	TRBD2	CASSQEGGSYNEQFF	TGCGCCAGCAGCCAAGAGGGGGGGTCCTACAATGAGCAGTTCTTC
few	TRBV7-2	14	TRBJ1-1	NA	CASRAQGDDTEAFF	TGTGCCAGCAGAGCCCAAGGGGACGACACTGAAGCTTTCTTT
many	TRBV2	15	TRBJ1-3	TRBD1	CASSEQTGGGNTIYF	TGTGCCAGCAGTGAACAAACAGGGGGTGGAAACACCATATATTTT
few	TRBV19	15	TRBJ2-7	TRBD2	CASSASSGDLYEQYF	TGTGCCAGTAGTGCCTCTAGCGGGGACCTCTACGAGCAGTACTTC